The rows below give T cell receptor beta chains drawn from one sample of a study of glioma-infiltrating T cells after dendritic cell vaccination. Sequenced by immunoSEQ multiplex PCR; TCRdb stores in-frame clones only, minus some. This sample carries over 90,000 clones, around 80% of them seen once, and the ten largest clones take approximately 5.4%. The sequencing used blood, collected after dendritic cell vaccination. These receptors originate from a human donor with glioblastoma. The CDR3 runs from the conserved cysteine through the conserved F or W. Fields, in order: V gene, D gene, J gene, CDR3 protein. A D gene is named only where the DNA matches it firmly.

TRBV30	-	TRBJ1-2	CAWSRGYLGDGYTF
TRBV2	-	TRBJ2-2	CASSEQGNINTGELFF
TRBV5-4	-	TRBJ2-2	CASSAGGTNTGELFF
TRBV2	-	TRBJ1-1	CASSERAGVLDTEAFF
TRBV5-1	-	TRBJ2-7	CASSLVASGSSYEQYF
TRBV27	-	TRBJ1-2	CASSLSGRVPPYGYTF
TRBV2	-	TRBJ1-2	CASTQDGDRGYTF
TRBV4-1	-	TRBJ2-2	CASSHKGTENTGELFF
TRBV7-2	-	TRBJ2-5	CASSLYRGETQYF
TRBV19	-	TRBJ1-6	CASTLVQGSPLHF
TRBV12-5	-	TRBJ2-3	CASGLGSGGGDTQYF
TRBV6-6	-	TRBJ2-7	CASDLRVGESSYEQYF
TRBV5-1	-	TRBJ2-1	CASSLEGQFVSIKFF
TRBV12-5	-	TRBJ2-2	CASCLLGGGTGELFF
TRBV4-1	TRBD1	TRBJ1-3	CASSQIITGGGNTIYF
TRBV19	-	TRBJ1-2	CASSIGPRAGYTF
TRBV10-2	TRBD2	TRBJ2-2	CASSERLAGSGELFF
TRBV5-1	-	TRBJ2-1	CASSLIGSASFYEQFF
TRBV11-2	TRBD1	TRBJ1-5	CASSLGGQGVQPQHF
TRBV10-3	-	TRBJ1-5	CAIRDSPNQPQHF
TRBV5-1	-	TRBJ1-2	CASSLGHGANYGYTF
TRBV30	-	TRBJ1-2	CAWSSDRRYGYTF
TRBV4-1	-	TRBJ2-5	CASSQLGLGRETQYF
TRBV25-1	-	TRBJ1-2	CASSRLYGYTF
TRBV7-8	-	TRBJ2-1	CASSLGLSYNEQFF
TRBV19	-	TRBJ1-1	CASSGFGGSTEAFF
TRBV30	-	TRBJ2-3	CAWSDPRHPDTQYF
TRBV19	TRBD1	TRBJ1-1	CASSRPARQGNTEAFF
TRBV30	-	TRBJ1-1	CAWRYGFTEAFF
TRBV6-1	TRBD2	TRBJ2-7	CASTPSGRAREQYF
TRBV27	-	TRBJ1-5	CASSTQGGQPQHF
TRBV7-7	TRBD1	TRBJ1-1	CASSPKQGARAFF
TRBV28	TRBD2	TRBJ2-5	CASSSAGGQETQYF
TRBV6-4	-	TRBJ1-1	CASSRQDMNTEAFF
TRBV27	TRBD1	TRBJ1-2	CASRVTTGGLNYGYTF
TRBV6-1	-	TRBJ1-1	CASSSTENTEAFF
TRBV6-5	TRBD1	TRBJ2-2	CASSHKTGGVGELFF
TRBV27	TRBD1	TRBJ2-1	CASTPGTGAGDGEQFF
TRBV5-4	TRBD1	TRBJ2-5	CASSVQGQGGETQYF
TRBV10-3	-	TRBJ2-7	CAISDIYEQYF
TRBV28	-	TRBJ2-3	CASSFSDTQYF
TRBV10-1	TRBD1	TRBJ2-6	CASSESTGVAGANVLTF
TRBV6-1	-	TRBJ2-7	CATQRWLGDEQYF
TRBV30	-	TRBJ2-1	CAWRRPLVSGNNEQFF
TRBV9	TRBD1	TRBJ1-4	CASSPRQGENEKLFF
TRBV18	TRBD1	TRBJ1-1	CASSPGTGAMNTEAFF
TRBV7-9	TRBD2	TRBJ2-5	CASSLVASGGQLTRTQYF
TRBV29-1	-	TRBJ2-3	CSVLTGVSDTQYF
TRBV2	TRBD1	TRBJ2-4	CASSEGQGAMDIQYF